The 20 T cell receptor beta chains listed next were all sequenced from one sample in a study of cytomegalovirus exposure and HLA in healthy donors. The primer mix had 60 Vbeta and 13 Jbeta primers. The assay was immunoSEQ multiplex PCR, and TCRdb's table has in-frame clones only and misses some. The profile covers about 150,000 clones, with about 79% appearing a single time and about 0.64% taken by the ten largest. The sample was PBMCs. Every receptor here comes from a male donor in good health and CMV-seronegative.

This clone was observed a handful of times. The genes are TRBV7-2 and TRBJ2-2; D perhaps matches TRBD1 (7 bases). Germline values: CDR1 SGHTA, CDR2 FQGNSA. This CDR3 contains 15 residues. V was cut by 5 bases and J by 5 bases, with 15 bases left in between. CDR3 in amino acids: CASSRGGTATGELFF. As DNA, the CDR3 is TGTGCCAGCAGCCGCGGCGGGACAGCGACCGGGGAGCTGTTTTTT.

The CDR3 loop reads CASRTGLGTEAFF. CDR3 bases: TGTGCCAGCAGAACAGGGCTTGGAACTGAAGCTTTCTTT. The chain uses TRBV25-1 and TRBJ1-1; possibly TRBD1 for D (6 bases). The CDR3 is 13 residues long. Germline loops: CDR1 MGHDK, CDR2 SYGVNS. Between the trimmed V and J ends, which lost 6 bases and 5 bases, there was a span of 13 bases. The entire variable domain, with the rest obtained from reference TRBV25-1 and TRBJ1-1, is as follows: EADIYQTPRYLVIGTGKKITLECSQTMGHDKMYWYQQDPGMELHLIHYSYGVNSTEKGDLSSESTVSRIRTEHFPLTLESARPSHTSQYLCASRTGLGTEAFFGQGTRLTVV.

This sequence joins TRBV4-1 and TRBJ2-7, with D unclear. Germline values: CDR1 MGHRA, CDR2 YSYEKL. This CDR3 contains 15 residues. The germline V and J ends were trimmed by 6 bases and 0 bases, with 15 bases remaining between them. The CDR3 DNA sequence: TGCGCCAGCAGACTCTACCTCTCGAGCTCCTACGAGCAGTACTTC. Protein sequence: CASRLYLSSSYEQYF.

This rearrangement joins TRBV7-2 to TRBJ2-3, with 7 bases lining up with TRBD2. Looked up from germline, CDR1 is SGHTA and CDR2 is FQGNSA. The CDR3 is 15 residues long. The trim removed 3 bases at V and 5 bases at J, leaving 8 bases unmatched. The CDR3 sequence: CASSFKWGGEDTQYF. In DNA form, the CDR3 reads TGTGCCAGCAGCTTTAAATGGGGGGGTGAAGATACGCAGTATTTT. Drawing the rest from reference TRBV7-2 and TRBJ2-3, the complete variable domain is GAGVSQSPSNKVTEKGKDVELRCDPISGHTALYWYRQSLGQGLEFLIYFQGNSAPDKSGLPSDRFSAERTGGSVSTLTIQRTQQEDSAVYLCASSFKWGGEDTQYFGPGTRLTVL.

This clone was recorded only once. The gene calls are TRBV4-3 and TRBJ2-2; TRBD1 matches at 7 bases. Germline V gives CDR1 LGHNA, CDR2 YSLEER. The CDR3 contains 16 residues. V shed 0 bases, J shed 5 bases, and the junction held 6 bases outside the gene matches. The CDR3 spells CASSQDLGGRTGELFF. DNA of the CDR3: TGCGCCAGCAGCCAAGATTTAGGGGGCAGAACCGGGGAGCTGTTTTTT.

This sequence joins TRBV2 and TRBJ2-7, with 8 bases aligning to TRBD1. Germline values: CDR1 SNHLY, CDR2 FYNNEI. After removal of 8 bases from V and 0 bases from J, the junction contained 6 bases not matched to a gene. The CDR3 length is 14 residues. For the CDR3, the DNA is TGTGCCAGCCAGACAGGGGTAAGCTCCTACGAGCAGTACTTC. It translates to CASQTGVSSYEQYF.

This chain joins TRBV5-4 and TRBJ2-3; 7 bases line up with TRBD1. Germline V gene sequence: CDR1 SGHNT, CDR2 YYREEE (reference sequence). There are 14 residues in the CDR3. With 4 bases clipped from V and 4 bases from J, the junction kept 6 bases outside the gene matches. The CDR3 is CASSQGQLADTQYF. CDR3 nucleotides: TGTGCCAGCAGCCAGGGACAGTTGGCAGATACGCAGTATTTT.

This chain connects TRBV7-9 to TRBJ1-6, with D hard to call. CDR3 size: 13 residues. The germline V and J ends were trimmed by 2 bases and 8 bases, with 7 bases remaining between them. Germline CDR1 and CDR2: SEHNR and FQNEAQ (reference sequence). In nucleotides, the CDR3 is TGTGCCAGCAGCTTACGCGAGGATTCACCCCTCCACTTT. Its protein is CASSLREDSPLHF. The entire variable domain, with the rest obtained from reference TRBV7-9 and TRBJ1-6, is as follows: DTGVSQNPRHKITKRGQNVTFRCDPISEHNRLYWYRQTLGQGPEFLTYFQNEAQLEKSRLLSDRFSAERPKGSFSTLEIQRTEQGDSAMYLCASSLREDSPLHFGNGTRLTVT.

A single count supports this clone. The chain has TRBV25-1 and TRBJ2-2; a weak D match, TRBD1 (6 bases). The V end was cut by 3 bases, the J end by 3 bases, with 11 bases between. The CDR3 extends over 15 amino acids. Germline CDR1 reads MGHDK; CDR2 reads SYGVNS. The chain's CDR3 is CASSDQQGHTGELFF. The CDR3 coding sequence is TGTGCCAGCAGTGATCAACAGGGTCACACCGGGGAGCTGTTTTTT. Full variable domain (missing parts from reference TRBV25-1 and TRBJ2-2): EADIYQTPRYLVIGTGKKITLECSQTMGHDKMYWYQQDPGMELHLIHYSYGVNSTEKGDLSSESTVSRIRTEHFPLTLESARPSHTSQYLCASSDQQGHTGELFFGEGSRLTVL.

With regard to this clone: Other DNA sequences within the sample encode an identical CDR3. The chain has TRBV7-3 and TRBJ1-1, with 9 bases matching TRBD1. In germline, CDR1 is SGHTA, CDR2 FQGTGA. The CDR3 spans 14 residues. V lost 3 bases to trimming and J lost 2 bases; unmatched junction nucleotides: 1. DNA for the CDR3: TGTGCCAGCAGCTTGGACAGGGGAAACACTGAAGCTTTCTTT. Its translation is CASSLDRGNTEAFF.

J is TRBJ1-4 and V is TRBV19; 9 bases are shared with TRBD1. The CDR3 is 15 residues long. Germline V gene lookup returns CDR1 LNHDA and CDR2 SQIVND (reference sequence). V dropped 4 bases and J dropped 8; count of bases not matched to a gene: 8. CDR3: CASSRSGTGQEKLFF. CDR3 nucleotides: TGTGCCAGTAGTAGAAGCGGGACAGGGCAAGAAAAACTGTTTTTT.

The CDR3 nucleotides are TGTGCCAGCAGCCATCGTCGGGAGAGGGGCACAGATACGCAGTATTTT. It is translated as CASSHRRERGTDTQYF. The V gene is TRBV4-2, the J gene TRBJ2-3, with D possibly matching TRBD2 (6 bases). This CDR3 has 16 residues. Trimming took off 3 bases at V and 1 base at J, with 14 bases between the two ends. Per the germline V gene, CDR1 is LGHNA and CDR2 is YNFKEQ.

The chain couples TRBV7-7 to TRBJ2-1, with D possibly being TRBD2 (6 bases). V was pared by 1 base and J by 10 bases, with 8 bases between. The CDR3 extends over 12 amino acids. Germline-derived CDR1 and CDR2 are SSHAT and FNYEAQ (reference sequence). The CDR3 spells CASSLEGGEQFF. Written as DNA, the CDR3 is TGTGCCAGCAGCTTAGAGGGAGGCGAGCAGTTCTTC.

The rearrangement joins TRBV21-1 to TRBJ2-1; whether TRBD2, the table's D call, matches the DNA was not checked. TRBV21-1 is classified as a pseudogene. The CDR3 contains 16 residues. This CDR3 is CASSTAGRETYNEQFF. CDR3 DNA: TGTGCCAGCAGCACCGCCGGGCGGGAGACCTACAATGAGCAGTTCTTC.

The V call is TRBV18, the J call TRBJ2-3; a possible D gene is TRBD2 (6 bases). This CDR3 is built from 15 residues. Per the germline V gene, CDR1 is KGHSH and CDR2 is LQKENI. V was pared by 6 bases and J by 3 bases, with 16 bases between. The CDR3 protein is CASSRGEVRTDTQYF. For the CDR3, the DNA is TGTGCCAGCTCCCGAGGGGAGGTGAGAACAGATACGCAGTATTTT.

CDR3 bases: TGCAGCGGACGAGGGGGGGTGAACACCGGGGAGCTGTTTTTT. This encodes CSGRGGVNTGELFF. This sequence joins TRBV29-1 and TRBJ2-2; tentative D call: TRBD2 (7 bases). CDR1 is SQVTM, CDR2 ANQGSEA, per germline. This CDR3 region has 14 residues. Trimming stripped 7 bases from V and 1 base from J, with 13 bases between.

The chain recombines TRBV6-4 with TRBJ1-2, with 7 bases lining up with TRBD1. J was trimmed by 5 bases and V by 0 bases; bases with no gene match: 3. The CDR3 is made up of 14 amino acids. CDR1 is MRHNA, CDR2 SNTAGT, per germline. CDR3 protein: CASSDSETGYGYTF. The CDR3 nucleotides are TGTGCCAGCAGTGACTCCGAGACAGGGTATGGCTACACCTTC.

The CDR3 region has the DNA TGTGCCAGCAGCTTGTTAAGGGGCAGGGACACAGATACGCAGTATTTT. Residues: CASSLLRGRDTDTQYF. J is TRBJ2-3 and V is TRBV5-4; D is perhaps TRBD1 (5 bases). V lost 1 base and J 2 bases, leaving 14 bases between the germline ends. CDR1 and CDR2 from the germline V gene are SGHNT and YYREEE (reference sequence). The CDR3 spans 16 residues.

The CDR3 coding sequence is TGTGCCGGCACAGGACGTTCTGAAGCTTTCTTT. Its protein product is CAGTGRSEAFF. The chain employs TRBV30 and TRBJ1-1; D possibly corresponds to TRBD1 (5 bases). CDR3 size: 11 residues. Germline CDR1 and CDR2: GTSNPN and SVGIG (reference sequence). The V gene lost 8 bases and the J gene lost 6 bases, with 13 bases spanning the gap.

The CDR3 loop is CASSSRGDTQYF. The CDR3 DNA reads TGTGCCAGCAGCTCCAGGGGAGATACGCAGTATTTT. This chain links TRBV7-6 with TRBJ2-3, with D maybe TRBD1 (6 bases). The germline gives CDR1 SGHVS, CDR2 FNYEAQ. The CDR3 runs 12 residues. Trimming took 4 bases from V and 5 from J, leaving 7 bases between them.